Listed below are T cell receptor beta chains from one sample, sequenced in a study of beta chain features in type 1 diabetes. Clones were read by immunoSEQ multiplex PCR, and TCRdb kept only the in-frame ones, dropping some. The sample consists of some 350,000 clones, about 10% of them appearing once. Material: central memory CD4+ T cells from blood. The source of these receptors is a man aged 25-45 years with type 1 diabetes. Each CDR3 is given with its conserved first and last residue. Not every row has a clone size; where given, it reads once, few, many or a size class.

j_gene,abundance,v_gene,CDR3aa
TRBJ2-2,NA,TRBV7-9,CASSRLAGGHGELFF
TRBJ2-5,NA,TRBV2,CASSGEAVETQYF
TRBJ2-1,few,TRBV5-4,CASSSQKGSSNEQFF
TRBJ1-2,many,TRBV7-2,CASSQYTSGSYTF
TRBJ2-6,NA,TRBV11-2,CASSRTGLSAGANVLTF
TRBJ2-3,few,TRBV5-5,CASSPEGLGRTDTQYF
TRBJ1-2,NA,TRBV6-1,CASRQIGTGKGYTF
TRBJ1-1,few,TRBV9,CASTPIGTQAFF
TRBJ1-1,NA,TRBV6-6,CASSYPDGQNTEAFF
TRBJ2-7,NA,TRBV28,CASTSGIGYEQYF
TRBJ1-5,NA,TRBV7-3,CASSGGDQPQHF
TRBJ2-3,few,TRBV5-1,CASSLDPGAAGTDTQYF
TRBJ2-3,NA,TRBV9,CASSLQEDTQYF
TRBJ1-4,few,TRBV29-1,CSVEVPGVNEKLFF
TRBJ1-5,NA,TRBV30,CAWSVGGFNQPQHF
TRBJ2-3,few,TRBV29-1,CSVESAGTSTDTQYF
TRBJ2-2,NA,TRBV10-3,CAINSGTGADGELFF
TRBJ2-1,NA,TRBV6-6,CASSSLSFGNEQFF
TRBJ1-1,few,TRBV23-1,CASSPDRQGKNTEAFF
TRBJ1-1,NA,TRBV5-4,CASSLESQGTEAFF
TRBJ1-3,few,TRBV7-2,CASSSGAGNTIYF
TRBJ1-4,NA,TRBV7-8,CASSLVIDEKLFF
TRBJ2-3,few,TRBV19,CASSMLEDTQYF
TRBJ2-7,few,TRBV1,CTSSQKGPSGGPRDEQYF
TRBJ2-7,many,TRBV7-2,CASSPTSGNEQYF
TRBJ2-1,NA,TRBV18,CASSLGTGSRYNEQFF